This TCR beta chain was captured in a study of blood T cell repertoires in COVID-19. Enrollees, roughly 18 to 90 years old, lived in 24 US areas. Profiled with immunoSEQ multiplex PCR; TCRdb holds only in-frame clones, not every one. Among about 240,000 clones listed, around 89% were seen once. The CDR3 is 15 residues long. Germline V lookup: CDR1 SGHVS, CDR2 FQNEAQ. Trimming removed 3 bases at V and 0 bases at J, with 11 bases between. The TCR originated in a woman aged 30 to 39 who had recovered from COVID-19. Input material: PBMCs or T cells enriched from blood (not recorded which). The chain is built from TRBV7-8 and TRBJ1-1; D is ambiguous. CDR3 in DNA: TGTGCCAGCAGCTTGGTCGGGGTCTTGAACACTGAAGCTTTCTTT. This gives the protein CASSLVGVLNTEAFF. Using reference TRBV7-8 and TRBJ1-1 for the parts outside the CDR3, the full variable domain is GAGVSQSPRYKVAKRGQDVALRCDPISGHVSLFWYQQALGQGPEFLTYFQNEAQLDKSGLPSDRFFAERPEGSVSTLKIQRTQQEDSAVYLCASSLVGVLNTEAFFGQGTRLTVV.